Described below is a single T cell receptor (beta chain) sequence and its context. No antigen is known for it. CDR1 is MNHEY, CDR2 SVGAGI, per germline. The CDR3 totals 14 residues. V lost 9 bases to trimming and J lost 2 bases; unmatched junction nucleotides: 8. The record originates from a study of T cell responses to AZD1222 COVID-19 vaccine. Clones were sequenced by immunoSEQ multiplex PCR, and TCRdb holds only the in-frame ones, with some missing. The table has some 100,000 clones, about 89% seen once. Study results and caveats: A mostly white British donor set with more females was recruited, and clonal diversity was possibly underestimated. None of the repertoires were sampled until the peak T cell response had passed.

The V call is TRBV6-5, the J call TRBJ1-2; TRBD1 aligns across 8 bases. Here the sequenced sample was peripheral blood, taken on day 0 of AZD1222 vaccination. This clonotype was sampled from an adult in good health. The CDR3 nucleotides read TGTGCCAGTGCAACGACAGGGGCAAACTATGGCTACACCTTC. Protein: CASATTGANYGYTF.